This TCR beta chain was identified in a study of cytomegalovirus exposure and HLA in healthy donors. Overall study findings and caveats: The authors later found HLA-associated TCR beta chains more clonally expanded than equally common others. Cytomegalovirus status was reportedly diagnosed by the classifier with high sensitivity and specificity. The study assumed roughly uniform donor sequencing depth for presence/absence analyses. Cytomegalovirus-associated TCR beta chains were listed, numbering 164.

A note on this clone: The antigen is undetermined.

PCR primers comprised 60 Vbeta and 13 Jbeta primers. Assay used: immunoSEQ multiplex PCR; TCRdb lists only in-frame clones, some missing. The profile shows some 170,000 clones, approximately 78% of them singletons. Germline values: CDR1 SQVTM, CDR2 ANQGSEA. CDR3 size: 14 residues. V shed 2 bases and J shed 1 base, with 11 bases lying between them. The rearrangement links TRBV29-1 to TRBJ1-1, with D unresolved. The sequencing sample was made of PBMCs. The sequence was obtained from a girl aged 2 to 10 in good health and CMV-seropositive. The CDR3 loop reads CSVELAAKNTEAFF. For the CDR3, the DNA is TGCAGCGTTGAACTGGCAGCGAAGAACACTGAAGCTTTCTTT.